This TCR beta chain was captured in a study of T-cell reconstitution after alpha-beta-depleted transplantation in children (dated by TCRdb to the mid-2010s). In the study overall: Using TCR repertoire profiling, the study quantitatively followed how T-cell immune reconstitution unfolded in children after TCRalphabeta/CD19-depleted allogeneic hematopoietic cell transplantation.

This clonotype has more than one count but fewer than ten. Its antigen is not yet known. Base qualities are not recorded, but no much larger clone differs from it by a single base. The treatment or condition label, as the study defines it: allogeneic hematopoietic cell transplantation with graft depleted of TCRalphabeta T cells and CD19 B cells. The transplant recipients were children given TCRalphabeta/CD19-depleted allogeneic hematopoietic cell grafts. The library came from PCR. Sequencing used an Illumina HiSeq 2500. Molecular barcoding was employed in the preparation of TCR libraries, with unique molecular identifiers being used to normalize TCRbeta repertoire quantification. TCRdb reprocessing: public reads trimmed at Q25 with fastp, clones called with MiXCR, in-frame beta chains kept. Identical CDR3 proteins give one entry, which carries the most common genes and DNA. Across this sample there are approximately 130,000 distinct CDR3 sequences, with roughly 9.7% seen only once. Jointly, the top ten make up around 24% of the sample.

V lost 7 bases and J lost 5 bases; the stretch between them is 11 bases long. The CDR3, cysteine through phenylalanine, is 11 amino acids long. The read is trimmed to its CDR3 DNA, 33 bases read in frame from base 1. Based on the germline V gene, the CDR1 and CDR2 sequences are SQVTM and ANQGSEA. Findings and caveats that apply to the study as a whole: In some patients, the high TCRbeta diversity seen at day 60 was put down to recipient T cells and intrathymic progenitors that had survived conditioning. Apparently early alphabetaT-cell count recovery about two months after transplant reportedly relied on only several hundred rapidly expanded clones derived from non-depleted graft cells. Over the following months the frequencies of hyperexpanded clones went down, and after one year T-cell counts and TCRbeta diversity were mostly credited to newly produced T cells.

The sample in question was PBMCs, mostly from graft donor cells, obtained 180 days after TCRalphabeta/CD19-depleted stem cell transplant. The chain employs TRBV29-1 and TRBJ2-5, with an unclear D gene assignment. The origin of this receptor is a girl under two years old who had a stem cell transplant for combined immunodeficiency, so the T cells may come from the graft donor. The sequenced DNA is TGCAGCGGCGCGGATGGGGAGACCCAGTACTTC. Its translation is CSGADGETQYF.